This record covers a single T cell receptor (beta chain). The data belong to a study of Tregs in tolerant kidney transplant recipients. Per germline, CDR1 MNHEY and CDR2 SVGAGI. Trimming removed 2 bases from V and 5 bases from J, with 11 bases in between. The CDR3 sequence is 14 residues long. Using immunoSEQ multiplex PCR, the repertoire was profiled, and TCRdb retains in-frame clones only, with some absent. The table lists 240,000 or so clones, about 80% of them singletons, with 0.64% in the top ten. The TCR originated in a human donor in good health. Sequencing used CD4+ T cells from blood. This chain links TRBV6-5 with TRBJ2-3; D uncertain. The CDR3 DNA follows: TGTGCCAGCAGTTACCGTGATCCGGGAGATACGCAGTATTTT. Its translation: CASSYRDPGDTQYF.